This TCR beta chain was recorded in a study of shared clonotypes between healthy human individuals. Of note for this clone: A far larger clone lies a single base away; this is likely a read error. Other DNA sequences in this sample translate to the same CDR3.

Assay execution proceeded at the deep level. Libraries were prepared by immunoSEQ multiplex PCR; TCRdb keeps only in-frame clonotypes and omits some of them. The sample includes about 490,000 clones, 70% to 80% of them seen just once. Germline-derived CDR1 and CDR2 are DFQATT and SNEGSKA (reference sequence). The CDR3 consists of 10 residues. The chain carries TRBV20-1 and TRBJ2-3; possibly TRBD1 or TRBD2 for D (5 bases each). The TCR comes from a woman aged 40 to 50 in good health. Some clones in this sample may be carry-over from other donors' samples. The sequenced material came from PBMCs. The CDR3 sequence is CSLGTSLQYF. In nucleotides, the CDR3 is TGCAGCCTGGGGACCAGCTTGCAGTATTTT.